This T cell receptor beta chain is from a study of blood T cell repertoires in COVID-19. Study details: In each case, the material was cDNA or gDNA derived from T cells, B-cell-depleted T cells, or PBMCs.

This table comes from immunoSEQ multiplex PCR, and its TCRdb copy is limited to in-frame clones, with some not included. The table has approximately 300,000 clones, about nine tenths seen once. The CDR3 has 17 residues. Germline V lookup: CDR1 LNHDA, CDR2 SQIVND (reference sequence). The junction had 6 bases not matched to a gene; V was cut back by 1 base and J by 0 bases. The rearrangement joins TRBV19 to TRBJ1-5; 7 bases agree with TRBD1. The sample consisted of PBMCs or T cells enriched from blood (not recorded which). The receptor was derived from a man aged 60 to 75 who had recovered from COVID-19. CDR3 DNA sequence: TGTGCCAGTAGTATAGTGGACAGGCGATATAGCAATCAGCCCCAGCATTTT. As protein: CASSIVDRRYSNQPQHF.